This TCR beta chain stems from a study of shared clonotypes between healthy human individuals. Study conclusions and caveats: What naive subsets generally showed was a larger estimated richness than memory subsets showed.

Libraries were prepared by immunoSEQ multiplex PCR; TCRdb keeps only in-frame clonotypes and omits some of them. This table has roughly 650,000 clones, around 97% appearing once. In regard to this clone: Its specificity is unknown.

Everyone who donated was a Caucasian adult who lived in Nashville, Tennessee. This TCR was recovered from a woman aged 25-40 years in good health. The sample taken for sequencing was naive CD4+ T cells sorted from blood. The subset was: CD45RA+ positively selected.

CDR3 sequence reads: CASSLDIYGYTF. CDR3 DNA sequence: TGTGCCAGCAGCTTGGATATCTATGGCTACACCTTC. This chain uses TRBV5-5 with TRBJ1-2; no definite D call. Looked up from germline, CDR1 is SGHKS and CDR2 is YYEKEE (reference sequence). Trimming removed 0 bases from V and 4 bases from J, with 4 bases in between. This CDR3 is 12 amino acids long.